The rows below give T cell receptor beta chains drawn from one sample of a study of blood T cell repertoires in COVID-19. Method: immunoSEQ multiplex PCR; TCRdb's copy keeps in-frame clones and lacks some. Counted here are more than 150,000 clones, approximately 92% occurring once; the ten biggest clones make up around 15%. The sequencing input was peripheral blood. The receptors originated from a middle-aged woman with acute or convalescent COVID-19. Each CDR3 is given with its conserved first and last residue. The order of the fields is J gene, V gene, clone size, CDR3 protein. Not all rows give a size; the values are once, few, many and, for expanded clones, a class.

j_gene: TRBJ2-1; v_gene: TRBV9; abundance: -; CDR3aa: CASSDSGSGNEQFF
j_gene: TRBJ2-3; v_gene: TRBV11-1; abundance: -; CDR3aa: CASSWGQEGDTQYF
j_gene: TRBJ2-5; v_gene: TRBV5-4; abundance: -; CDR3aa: CASSLAGVETQYF
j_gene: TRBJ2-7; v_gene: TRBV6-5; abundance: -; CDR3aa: CASSNQGGYEQYF
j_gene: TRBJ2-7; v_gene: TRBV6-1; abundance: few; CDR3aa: CASSEALPGLYEQYF
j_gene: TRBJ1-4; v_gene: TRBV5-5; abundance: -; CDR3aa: CASSSPRDTNEKLFF
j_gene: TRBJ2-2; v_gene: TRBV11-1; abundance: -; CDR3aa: CASSLTGRELFF
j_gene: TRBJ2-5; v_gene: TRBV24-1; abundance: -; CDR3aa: CATSVGRGAWGETQYF
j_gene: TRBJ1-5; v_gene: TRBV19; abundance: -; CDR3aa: CASRVQGVVGTQHF
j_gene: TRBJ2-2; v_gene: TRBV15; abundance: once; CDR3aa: CATSSTGQRNTGELFF
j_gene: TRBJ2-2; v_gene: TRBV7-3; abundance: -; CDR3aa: CASSPISNTGELFF
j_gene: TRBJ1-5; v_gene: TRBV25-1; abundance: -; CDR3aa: CASSGQSNSNQPQHF
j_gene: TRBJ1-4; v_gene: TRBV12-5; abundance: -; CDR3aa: CASGLGARVGEKLFF
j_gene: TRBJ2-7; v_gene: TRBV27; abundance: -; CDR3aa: CASSLSSSPYEQYF
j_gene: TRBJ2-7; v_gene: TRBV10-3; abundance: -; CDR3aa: CAISVGQYEQYF
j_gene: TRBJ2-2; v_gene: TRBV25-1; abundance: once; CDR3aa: CASSEHGQGQGGTGELFF